This passage covers 15 T cell receptor beta chains from one sample sequenced in a study of blood T cell repertoires in COVID-19. Sequenced by immunoSEQ multiplex PCR; TCRdb stores in-frame clones only, minus some. Of under 400,000 clones listed, around 90% are singletons. Input material: peripheral blood. The receptors shown here come from a woman aged 55-69 years with COVID-19, enrolled during active disease.

The chain employs TRBV5-1 and TRBJ1-2; 7 bases agree with TRBD1. CDR1 is SGHRS, CDR2 YFSETQ, per germline. The CDR3 spans 17 residues. Trimming at V came to 3 bases and at J to 2 bases, leaving 13 bases not matched to a gene. DNA for the CDR3: TGCGCCAGCAGCTACTCACCCTCGACGACAGGGAACTATGGCTACACCTTC. It translates to CASSYSPSTTGNYGYTF.

About this clone: Other DNA sequences in this specimen translate into the identical CDR3. The chain carries TRBV5-1 and TRBJ2-1; D gene uncertain. Trimming stripped 4 bases from V and 3 bases from J, with 11 bases between. This CDR3 has 14 residues. The germline CDR1 and CDR2 sequences are SGHRS and YFSETQ. CDR3 sequence: CASSPGGSYNEQFF. The CDR3 DNA is TGCGCCAGCAGCCCTGGTGGCAGCTACAATGAGCAGTTCTTC.

The chain has TRBV4-1 and TRBJ1-2; D remains unclear. The CDR3 consists of 14 residues. Germline V gene sequence: CDR1 MGHRA, CDR2 YSYEKL. V was shortened by 1 base and J by 6 bases, with 12 bases between the two germline ends. DNA for the CDR3: TGCGCCAGCAGCCAAGTTTCGAACATTCATGGCTACACCTTC. Protein: CASSQVSNIHGYTF.

The V and J genes are TRBV6-5 and TRBJ2-5; D not resolved. The germline V gene has CDR1 MNHEY and CDR2 SVGAGI. CDR3 length: 13 residues. Trimming stripped 0 bases from V and 5 bases from J, with 7 bases between. CDR3 protein: CASSYSRRETQYF. The DNA of the CDR3 is TGTGCCAGCAGTTACTCGAGGCGGGAGACCCAGTACTTC.

This chain joins TRBV7-2 and TRBJ1-1; TRBD1 agrees at 7 bases. Germline V gene lookup returns CDR1 SGHTA and CDR2 FQGNSA. This CDR3 is 13 amino acids long. J lost 5 bases, V lost 10 bases, and 10 bases had no gene match. The CDR3 DNA is TGTGCCAACCGACAGGGCTTGGGTACTGAAGCTTTCTTT. The encoded protein is CANRQGLGTEAFF. Complete variable domain (other parts from reference TRBV7-2 and TRBJ1-1): GAGVSQSPSNKVTEKGKDVELRCDPISGHTALYWYRQSLGQGLEFLIYFQGNSAPDKSGLPSDRFSAERTGGSVSTLTIQRTQQEDSAVYLCANRQGLGTEAFFGQGTRLTVV.

V usage is TRBV19 and J usage is TRBJ2-2; D might be TRBD2 (5 bases). The CDR3 runs 14 residues. Germline-derived CDR1 and CDR2 are LNHDA and SQIVND (reference sequence). Trimming left V 3 bases short and J 3 bases short, with 8 bases between. CDR3 protein: CASSIEGYTGELFF. The CDR3 DNA follows: TGTGCCAGTAGTATCGAGGGTTACACCGGGGAGCTGTTTTTT.

The V call is TRBV27, the J call TRBJ2-5; possible D gene TRBD1, 5 bases. From germline, CDR1 is MNHEY and CDR2 SMNVEV (reference sequence). The CDR3 runs to 15 residues. Trimming shortened V by 3 bases and J by 2 bases, and 13 bases separated the two germline ends. For the CDR3, the DNA is TGTGCCAGCAGTTTGGTAAGGGGAATTCAAGAGACCCAGTACTTC. Amino acid sequence: CASSLVRGIQETQYF.

This sequence joins TRBV2 and TRBJ1-1, with 7 bases fitting TRBD1. V shed 6 bases and J 1 base; nucleotides not matched to a gene: 8. The CDR3 length is 15 residues. In germline, CDR1 is SNHLY, CDR2 FYNNEI. The CDR3 nucleotides are TGTGCCAGCAGCACCTCCGGGACAGCGAACACTGAAGCTTTCTTT. The encoded protein is CASSTSGTANTEAFF. The complete variable domain, with remaining parts taken from reference TRBV2 and TRBJ1-1, reads EPEVTQTPSHQVTQMGQEVILRCVPISNHLYFYWYRQILGQKVEFLVSFYNNEISEKSEIFDDQFSVERPDGSNFTLKIRSTKLEDSAMYFCASSTSGTANTEAFFGQGTRLTVV.

The genes are TRBV5-6 and TRBJ2-6, with D unclear. CDR1 and CDR2 (germline): SGHDT, YYEEEE. The V end was cut by 6 bases, the J end by 2 bases, with 9 bases between. The CDR3 spans 14 residues. The CDR3 spells CASTSYAGANVLTF. The CDR3 coding sequence is TGTGCCAGCACCTCCTACGCTGGGGCCAACGTCCTGACTTTC.

V is TRBV7-2 and J is TRBJ2-3; TRBD2 matches at 11 bases. Germline V gives CDR1 SGHTA, CDR2 FQGNSA. J was trimmed by 6 bases and V by 4 bases; bases with no gene match: 15. The CDR3 totals 18 residues. CDR3 sequence (DNA): TGTGCCAGCAGCTCCTCCCAGATGCTAGCGGGGGGACTTGATACGCAGTATTTT. Its protein product is CASSSSQMLAGGLDTQYF.

V is TRBV9 and J is TRBJ2-3; 13 bases line up with TRBD2. V shed 5 bases and J 4 bases; nucleotides not matched to a gene: 1. The length of the CDR3 is 14 residues. Germline V gene data show CDR1 as SGDLS and CDR2 as YYNGEE. The CDR3 spells CASSTSGGADTQYF. CDR3 nucleotides: TGTGCCAGCAGTACTAGCGGGGGGGCAGATACGCAGTATTTT.

This sequence joins TRBV25-1 and TRBJ1-6; D may be TRBD1 (5 bases). CDR3 length: 17 residues. Looked up from germline, CDR1 is MGHDK and CDR2 is SYGVNS. V was pared by 0 bases and J by 7 bases, with 16 bases between. CDR3 in amino acids: CASSEYYWGEANSPLHF. CDR3 bases: TGTGCCAGCAGTGAATATTATTGGGGGGAGGCGAATTCACCCCTCCACTTT.

The chain combines TRBV14 with TRBJ1-4; D not certain. Per the germline V gene, CDR1 is SGHDN and CDR2 is FVKESK. This CDR3 comprises 15 residues. The germline V and J ends were trimmed by 3 bases and 7 bases, with 15 bases remaining between them. CDR3 sequence reads: CASSQTGGMGEKLFF. DNA for the CDR3: TGTGCCAGCAGCCAGACCGGAGGGATGGGTGAAAAACTGTTTTTT.

The gene calls are TRBV24-1 and TRBJ2-5; 9 positions agree with TRBD1. CDR1 KGHDR and CDR2 SFDVKD come from the germline V gene. V lost 1 base and J lost 5; bases outside the gene matches: 10. The CDR3 has 17 amino acids. CDR3 in DNA: TGTGCCACCAGTGATTTCATTACAGGGGGCGGAGAGGAGACCCAGTACTTC. Amino acids: CATSDFITGGGEETQYF.

This chain uses TRBV5-1 with TRBJ1-1, with 8 bases aligning to TRBD1. The length of the CDR3 is 15 residues. V was pared by 4 bases and J by 10 bases, with 15 bases of the junction left unmatched. Per germline, CDR1 SGHRS and CDR2 YFSETQ. For the CDR3, the DNA is TGCGCCAGCAGCCAGGGGGCCCAGTCCCGCGAAAGAGCTTTCTTT. Amino acid sequence: CASSQGAQSRERAFF.